This T cell receptor (beta chain) was found in a study of cytomegalovirus exposure and HLA in healthy donors. Study-level background: Findings of an earlier analysis included about 120 million unique TCR beta sequences from roughly 200 million T cells. Whole-study findings and limits: Relative to equally common others, HLA-associated TCR beta chains showed greater clonal expansion in a later analysis. The authors enumerated under 200 TCR beta chains as linked to cytomegalovirus.

With regard to this clone: What it binds is not known.

In the PCR, 60 Vbeta and 13 Jbeta primers were used. The data were produced by immunoSEQ multiplex PCR, yet TCRdb's version contains in-frame clones alone and is incomplete. The repertoire includes 80,000 to 95,000 clones, roughly 81% of them detected once, and 1.5% to 2% sits in the top ten. V lost 7 bases and J lost 0, with 7 bases in between. Germline assignment: CDR1 MNHNS and CDR2 SASEGT. This CDR3 region has 13 residues. Material: PBMCs. This receptor was taken from a woman aged 25 to 39 in good health and CMV-seronegative. The chain recombines TRBV6-1 with TRBJ1-3; no clear D gene. CDR3 loop: CASNGGSGNTIYF. CDR3 sequence (DNA): TGTGCCAGCAATGGAGGCTCTGGAAACACCATATATTTT.